The 22 T cell receptor beta chains below were found in one sample sequenced in a study of Graves' ophthalmopathy and Graves' hyperthyroidism. RNA transcripts provided the template for amplifying TCR beta CDR3 regions. Amplification began with first-round RT-PCR using HTBI primers, then second-round multiplex PCR was performed. One entry per CDR3 protein, called by TCRdb with MiXCR from the multiplex PCR reads. The sample gives around 520,000 distinct CDR3 sequences, about 35% of which show up once; roughly 4% is in the top ten. The material sequenced was peripheral blood or thyroid tissue (not recorded which). These receptors were collected from an adult man with Graves' hyperthyroidism.

To note about this clonotype: A much larger clone differs by one base, so this may be a read error. V is TRBV10-3 and J is TRBJ1-6; D not certain. Looked up from germline, CDR1 is ENHRY and CDR2 is SYGVKD. The CDR3 spans 14 residues. V shed 2 bases and J shed 4 bases, with 6 bases lying between them. The CDR3 is CAISEAGYNSPLHF. The CDR3 DNA reads as TGTGCCATCAGTGAGGCTGGTTATAATTCACCCCTCCACTTT.

The chain carries TRBV7-2 and TRBJ2-2; the D gene could be TRBD1 or TRBD2 (7 bases each). The CDR3 sequence is 15 residues long. Trimming cost V 5 bases and J 2 bases, with 12 bases left between them. Germline CDR1 and CDR2: SGHTA and FQGNSA. CDR3 protein: CASSAGGVNTGELFF. CDR3 DNA: TGTGCCAGCAGCGCAGGGGGGGTTAACACCGGGGAGCTGTTTTTT.

Ten or more counts support this clonotype. The rearrangement uses TRBV7-9 and TRBJ1-2; D is ambiguous. In germline, CDR1 is SEHNR, CDR2 FQNEAQ (reference sequence). The CDR3 has 12 amino acids. The V end was cut by 5 bases, the J end by 8 bases, with 12 bases between. In nucleotides, the CDR3 is TGTGCCAGCAGCACAGTGCTCGGCGGCTACACCTTC. Translating gives CASSTVLGGYTF.

V is TRBV29-1 and J is TRBJ1-1, with 8 bases identical to TRBD1. V lost 4 bases and J lost 1; bases outside the gene matches: 2. This CDR3 contains 13 residues. Germline V CDR1 and CDR2: SQVTM, ANQGSEA. The CDR3 region has the DNA TGCAGCGTTGGGGGGACAGGGAACACTGAAGCTTTCTTT. It translates to CSVGGTGNTEAFF.

This clonotype was detected ten times or more. The chain joins TRBV7-2 to TRBJ1-2; D gene unclear. The V end lost 2 bases, the J end lost 6 bases, and 16 bases lay between the germline ends. Germline CDR1 reads SGHTA; CDR2 reads FQGNSA. CDR3 size: 15 residues. CDR3 DNA: TGTGCCAGCAGCTTACACTCCCGGTCTCTGGATGGCTACACCTTC. This sequence encodes CASSLHSRSLDGYTF.

The chain carries TRBV7-9 and TRBJ1-2; weak D call: TRBD1 (6 bases). The germline V gene has CDR1 SEHNR and CDR2 FQNEAQ (reference sequence). The CDR3 extends over 16 amino acids. Trimming took 0 bases from V and 4 from J, leaving 15 bases between them. DNA for the CDR3: TGTGCCAGCAGCTTAGCGAAGAACAGGGAGGGCTATGGCTACACCTTC. Translating it yields CASSLAKNREGYGYTF.

The V and J genes are TRBV19 and TRBJ2-7; 9 nucleotides line up with TRBD1. Unmatched junction bases numbered 9, after V lost 6 bases and J lost 6 bases. Germline lookup yields CDR1 LNHDA and CDR2 SQIVND (reference sequence). The CDR3 has 14 amino acids. The chain's CDR3 is CASRGTGLSFEQYF. For the CDR3, the DNA is TGTGCCAGTAGAGGGACAGGGTTATCTTTCGAGCAGTACTTC.

About this clonotype: The conserved phenylalanine or tryptophan is not found at the CDR3 terminus, so this likely reflects a read error. The V gene is TRBV19, the J gene TRBJ2-7; either TRBD1 or TRBD2 may supply D (5 bases each). Germline assignment: CDR1 LNHDA and CDR2 SQIVND (reference sequence). The CDR3 is 14 amino acids. This CDR3 reads CASSPRGRPREQYL. The CDR3, as DNA: TGCGCCAGTAGTCCCCGGGGACGGCCCAGGGAGCAGTACCTC.

J is TRBJ2-7 and V is TRBV19, with 7 positions matching TRBD2. V shed 5 bases, J shed 2 bases, and the junction held 6 bases outside the gene matches. In germline, CDR1 is LNHDA, CDR2 SQIVND (reference sequence). This CDR3 has 14 residues. Here the CDR3 DNA reads TGTGCCAGTAGTGACCAAGGGACTACCTACGAGCAGTACTTC. This encodes CASSDQGTTYEQYF.

This clonotype showed up many times. The rearrangement uses TRBV2 and TRBJ2-2; 8 bases line up with TRBD1. V shed 4 bases, J shed 0 bases, and the junction held 7 bases outside the gene matches. The CDR3 runs to 17 residues. The germline V gene encodes CDR1 SNHLY and CDR2 FYNNEI. The CDR3 sequence: CASSAWDRPTNTGELFF. The CDR3, as DNA: TGTGCCAGCAGTGCCTGGGACAGGCCCACGAACACCGGGGAGCTGTTTTTT.

A single count supports this clonotype. The V call is TRBV10-2, the J call TRBJ2-3, with D tentatively TRBD2 (5 bases). V lost 7 bases to trimming and J lost 0 bases, with 14 bases between them. The CDR3 runs 15 residues. Germline loops: CDR1 WSHSY, CDR2 SAAADI. CDR3 sequence: CASNRLSLSTDTQYF. CDR3 in DNA: TGCGCCAGCAACCGACTATCCTTAAGCACAGATACGCAGTATTTT.

For this clonotype: The CDR3 does not end in the conserved phenylalanine or tryptophan, so this is likely a read error. No DNA is shown, since the ends of the CDR3 on it are uncertain; the CDR3 is the one TCRdb lists. The rearrangement uses TRBV24-1 and TRBJ2-6. Inclusive of both ends, the CDR3 amounts to 8 amino acids. Germline V gene data show CDR1 as KGHDR and CDR2 as SFDVKD. CDR3 sequence reads: CATSDPSR.

In this sample, this clonotype turned up a few times. Here the CDR3 reads CSAGQGPPSTDTQYF. CDR3 sequence (DNA): TGCAGCGCCGGACAGGGACCCCCTAGCACAGATACGCAGTATTTT. The chain joins TRBV29-1 to TRBJ2-3; 8 bases line up with TRBD1. V was pared by 7 bases and J by 0 bases, with 9 bases of the junction left unmatched. Germline values: CDR1 SQVTM, CDR2 ANQGSEA. The CDR3 spans 15 residues.

This clonotype was observed at least ten times. This chain links TRBV10-3 with TRBJ2-7; tentatively, D is TRBD1 or TRBD2 (6 bases each). Germline-derived CDR1 and CDR2 are ENHRY and SYGVKD. V was clipped by 10 bases and J by 2 bases, with 18 bases between them. The CDR3 length is 14 residues. CDR3 nucleotide sequence: TGTGCCACCTTGAGGGGGGAAGGTCCCTACGAGCAGTACTTC. This codes for CATLRGEGPYEQYF.

This chain joins TRBV9 and TRBJ2-7; no clear D gene. Trimming took 0 bases from V and 0 from J, leaving 7 bases between them. The CDR3 consists of 14 residues. The V gene's germline CDR1 is SGDLS and CDR2 YYNGEE. The CDR3 DNA reads as TGTGCCAGCAGCGTAGGTAGCCTCTCCTACGAGCAGTACTTC. Translated, it gives CASSVGSLSYEQYF.

This clonotype was detected a few times. The CDR3 region has the DNA TGCAGCGCCTCTTCCAGGGAAAGAGAACTAGCGGGAGGGCCTGGTGAGCAGTTCTTC. Encoded protein: CSASSRERELAGGPGEQFF. J is TRBJ2-7 and V is TRBV29-1; TRBD2 agrees at 13 bases. The DNA end is a closer match to TRBJ2-1, so the J assignment may be wrong. The CDR3 extends over 19 amino acids. Germline V lookup: CDR1 SQVTM, CDR2 ANQGSEA.

This clonotype was counted at least ten times. This sequence joins TRBV19 and TRBJ2-7; possibly TRBD2 for D (5 bases). Germline lookup yields CDR1 LNHDA and CDR2 SQIVND (reference sequence). V lost 3 bases and J 6 bases, leaving 9 bases between the germline ends. The CDR3 runs to 12 residues. The chain's CDR3 is CASSIDYGEQYF. Written as DNA, the CDR3 is TGTGCCAGTAGTATTGACTATGGCGAGCAGTACTTC.

The V call is TRBV29-1, the J call TRBJ2-2, with D unclear. CDR3 size: 13 residues. The germline CDR1 and CDR2 sequences are SQVTM and ANQGSEA. V dropped 7 bases and J dropped 0 bases, with 9 bases sitting between them. CDR3 sequence: CSASPTNTGELFF. In DNA, the CDR3 is TGCAGCGCCAGCCCTACGAACACCGGGGAGCTGTTTTTT.

Only one count was recorded for this clonotype. Since a much larger clone is just one base distant, this may be a read error. V and J are TRBV10-3 and TRBJ1-2; no clear D. Germline CDR1 is ENHRY and CDR2 is SYGVKD. This CDR3 is 13 amino acids long. V dropped 4 bases and J dropped 3 bases, with 9 bases sitting between them. The chain's CDR3 is CAISGRIDYGYTF. The CDR3 DNA reads TGTGCCATCAGTGGGCGGATCGACTATGGCTACACCTTC.

A remark on this clonotype: A much larger clonotype is one base distant, so this may be a read error. The rearrangement uses TRBV7-2 and TRBJ2-7, with 14 bases lining up with TRBD2. This CDR3 spans 16 amino acids. Germline V CDR1 and CDR2: SGHTA, FQGNSA. For the CDR3, the DNA is TGTGCCAGCAGCTCCCGGACTAGCGGGGGGTCCTACGAGCTGTACTTC. It specifies CASSSRTSGGSYELYF.

This clonotype was recorded a few times. The chain employs TRBV20-1 and TRBJ2-7; perhaps TRBD2 as D (5 bases). Trimming cost V 0 bases and J 7 bases, with 25 bases left between them. The CDR3 has 17 amino acids. The germline CDR1 and CDR2 sequences are DFQATT and SNEGSKA (reference sequence). CDR3 sequence (DNA): TGCAGTGCTAGAGACCGACCCCCGGACCCCATTTCGGGGGAGCAGTACTTC. It is translated as CSARDRPPDPISGEQYF.

This clonotype was seen many times. The chain uses TRBV20-1 and TRBJ2-7; 10 bases fit TRBD2. CDR1 is DFQATT, CDR2 SNEGSKA, per germline (reference sequence). CDR3 length equals 12 residues. J was trimmed by 3 bases and V by 5 bases; bases with no gene match: 1. In DNA form, the CDR3 reads TGCAGTGCTGCTAGCGGGGGCTACGAGCAGTACTTC. Residues: CSAASGGYEQYF.